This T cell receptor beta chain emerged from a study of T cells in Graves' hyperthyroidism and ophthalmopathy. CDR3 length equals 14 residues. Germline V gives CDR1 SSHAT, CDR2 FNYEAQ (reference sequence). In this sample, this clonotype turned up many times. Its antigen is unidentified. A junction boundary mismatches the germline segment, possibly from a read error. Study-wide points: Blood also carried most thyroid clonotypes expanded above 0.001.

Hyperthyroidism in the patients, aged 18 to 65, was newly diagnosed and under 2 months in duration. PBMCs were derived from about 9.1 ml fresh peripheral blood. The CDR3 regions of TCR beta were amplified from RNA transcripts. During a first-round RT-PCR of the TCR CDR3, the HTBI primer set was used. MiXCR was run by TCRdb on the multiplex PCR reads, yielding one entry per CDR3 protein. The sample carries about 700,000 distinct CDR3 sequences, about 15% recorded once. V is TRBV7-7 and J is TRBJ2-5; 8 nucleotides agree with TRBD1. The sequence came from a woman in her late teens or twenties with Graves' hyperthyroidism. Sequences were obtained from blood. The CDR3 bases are TGTGCTAGCAGTTCGACAGGGGATATAGAGACCCAGTACTTC. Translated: CASSSTGDIETQYF.